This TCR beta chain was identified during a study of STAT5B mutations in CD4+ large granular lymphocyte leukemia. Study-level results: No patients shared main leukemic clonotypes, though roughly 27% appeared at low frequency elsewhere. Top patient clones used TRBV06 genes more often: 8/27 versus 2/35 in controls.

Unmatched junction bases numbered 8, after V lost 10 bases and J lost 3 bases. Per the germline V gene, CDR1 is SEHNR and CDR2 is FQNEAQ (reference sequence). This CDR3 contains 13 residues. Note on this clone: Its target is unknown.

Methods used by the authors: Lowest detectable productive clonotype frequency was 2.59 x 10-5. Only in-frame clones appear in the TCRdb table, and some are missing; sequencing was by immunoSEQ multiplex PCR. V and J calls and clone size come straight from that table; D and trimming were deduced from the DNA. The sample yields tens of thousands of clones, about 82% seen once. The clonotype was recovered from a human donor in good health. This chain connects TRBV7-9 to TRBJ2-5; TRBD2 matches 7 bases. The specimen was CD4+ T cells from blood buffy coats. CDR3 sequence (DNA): TGTGCCACTCTTCGGGCGGGGGAAGAGACCCAGTACTTC. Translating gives CATLRAGEETQYF. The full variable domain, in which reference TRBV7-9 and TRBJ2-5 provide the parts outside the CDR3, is DTGVSQNPRHKITKRGQNVTFRCDPISEHNRLYWYRQTLGQGPEFLTYFQNEAQLEKSRLLSDRFSAERPKGSFSTLEIQRTEQGDSAMYLCATLRAGEETQYFGPGTRLLVL.